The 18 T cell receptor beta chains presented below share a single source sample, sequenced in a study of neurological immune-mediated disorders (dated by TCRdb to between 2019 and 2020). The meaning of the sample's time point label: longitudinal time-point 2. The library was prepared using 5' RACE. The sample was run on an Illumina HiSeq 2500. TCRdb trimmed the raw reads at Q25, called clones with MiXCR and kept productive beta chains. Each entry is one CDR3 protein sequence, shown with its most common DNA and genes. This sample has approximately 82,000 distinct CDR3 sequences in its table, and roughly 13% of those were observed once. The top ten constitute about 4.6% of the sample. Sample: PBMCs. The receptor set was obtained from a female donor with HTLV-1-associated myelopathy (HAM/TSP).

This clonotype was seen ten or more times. CDR3 nucleotides: TGTGCCACCAGTGGGACCGGGACAGGCAACACAGATACGCAGTATTTT. Translation gives CATSGTGTGNTDTQYF. The rearrangement links TRBV24-1 to TRBJ2-3; 8 bases fit TRBD1. The CDR3 contains 16 residues. Germline V gene lookup returns CDR1 KGHDR and CDR2 SFDVKD. The junction had 8 bases not matched to a gene; V was cut back by 5 bases and J by 2 bases.

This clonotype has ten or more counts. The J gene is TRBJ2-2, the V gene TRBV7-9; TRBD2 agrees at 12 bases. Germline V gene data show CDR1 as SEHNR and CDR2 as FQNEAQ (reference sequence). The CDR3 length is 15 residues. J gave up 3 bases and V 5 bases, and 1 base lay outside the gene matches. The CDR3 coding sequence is TGTGCCAGCAGCCGGACTAGCGGGGACACCGGGGAGCTGTTTTTT. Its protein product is CASSRTSGDTGELFF.

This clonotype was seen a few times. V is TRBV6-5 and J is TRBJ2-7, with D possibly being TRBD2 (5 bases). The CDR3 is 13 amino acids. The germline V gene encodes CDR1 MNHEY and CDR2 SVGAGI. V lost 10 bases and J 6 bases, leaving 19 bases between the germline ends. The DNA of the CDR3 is TGTGCCATAAGTGAAACTAGGATGGGCGAGCAGTACTTC. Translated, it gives CAISETRMGEQYF.

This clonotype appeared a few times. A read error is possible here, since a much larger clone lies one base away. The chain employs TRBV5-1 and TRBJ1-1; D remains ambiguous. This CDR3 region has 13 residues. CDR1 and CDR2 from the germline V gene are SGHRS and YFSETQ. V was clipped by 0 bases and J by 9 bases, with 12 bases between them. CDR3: CASSLEIMTQAFF. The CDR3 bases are TGCGCCAGCAGCTTGGAAATCATGACCCAAGCTTTCTTT.

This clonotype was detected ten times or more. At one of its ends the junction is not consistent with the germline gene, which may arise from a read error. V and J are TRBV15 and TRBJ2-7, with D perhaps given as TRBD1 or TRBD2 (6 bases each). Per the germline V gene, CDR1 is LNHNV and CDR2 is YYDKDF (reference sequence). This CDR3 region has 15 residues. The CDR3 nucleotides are TGTGCTACCAGCAGAGATTTGGGGGGCGGGAACGAGCAGTACTTC. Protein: CATSRDLGGGNEQYF.

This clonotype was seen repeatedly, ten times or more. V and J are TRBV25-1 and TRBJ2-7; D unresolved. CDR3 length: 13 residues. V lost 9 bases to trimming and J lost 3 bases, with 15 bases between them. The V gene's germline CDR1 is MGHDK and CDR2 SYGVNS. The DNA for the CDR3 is TGTGCCAGAATTTCCGGGCCTCGCTACGAGCAGTACTTC. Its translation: CARISGPRYEQYF.

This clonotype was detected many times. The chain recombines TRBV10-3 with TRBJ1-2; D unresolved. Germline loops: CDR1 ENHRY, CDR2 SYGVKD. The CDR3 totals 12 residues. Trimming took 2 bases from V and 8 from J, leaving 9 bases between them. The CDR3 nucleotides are TGTGCCATCAGTGAGACGACGGGGGGCTACACCTTC. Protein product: CAISETTGGYTF.

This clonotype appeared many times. CDR3 nucleotides: TGTGCCAGCCAGGATCGGACTAGCGGGGGGATAGGCAACAATGAGCAGTTCTTC. It translates to CASQDRTSGGIGNNEQFF. The chain recombines TRBV11-2 with TRBJ2-1; TRBD2 aligns across 14 bases. J lost 5 bases, V lost 8 bases, and 14 bases had no gene match. The CDR3 is made up of 18 amino acids. From germline, CDR1 is SGHAT and CDR2 FQNNGV.

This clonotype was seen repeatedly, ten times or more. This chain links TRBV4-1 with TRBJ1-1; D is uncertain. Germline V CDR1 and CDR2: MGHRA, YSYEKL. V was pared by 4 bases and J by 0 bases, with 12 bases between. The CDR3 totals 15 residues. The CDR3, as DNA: TGCGCCAGCAGCCGACTTCCCGAGATGAACACTGAAGCTTTCTTT. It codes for CASSRLPEMNTEAFF.

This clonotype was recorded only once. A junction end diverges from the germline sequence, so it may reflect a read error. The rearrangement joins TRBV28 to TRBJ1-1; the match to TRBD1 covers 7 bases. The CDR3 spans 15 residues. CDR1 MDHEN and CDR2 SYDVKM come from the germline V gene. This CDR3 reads CASSLSPTRGPEAFF. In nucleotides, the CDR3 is TGTGCAAGCAGTTTATCCCCGACAAGGGGGCCTGAAGCTTTCTTT.

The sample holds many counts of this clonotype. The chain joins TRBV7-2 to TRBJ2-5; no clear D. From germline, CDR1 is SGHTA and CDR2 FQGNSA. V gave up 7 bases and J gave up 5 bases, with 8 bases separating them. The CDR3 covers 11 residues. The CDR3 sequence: CASTEGETQYF. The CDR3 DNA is TGTGCCAGCACCGAAGGGGAGACCCAGTACTTC.

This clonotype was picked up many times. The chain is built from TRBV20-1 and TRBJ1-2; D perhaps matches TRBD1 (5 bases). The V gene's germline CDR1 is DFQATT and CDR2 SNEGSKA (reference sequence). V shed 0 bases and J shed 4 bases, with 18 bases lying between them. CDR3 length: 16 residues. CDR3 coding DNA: TGCAGTGCTAGAGATCGGGGCGGGGAAGGGGCCTATGGCTACACCTTC. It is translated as CSARDRGGEGAYGYTF.

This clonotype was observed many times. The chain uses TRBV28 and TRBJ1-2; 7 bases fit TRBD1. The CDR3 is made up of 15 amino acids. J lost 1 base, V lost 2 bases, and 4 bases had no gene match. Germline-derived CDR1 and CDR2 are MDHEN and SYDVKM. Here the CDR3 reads CASSLGTAFNYGYTF. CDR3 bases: TGTGCCAGCAGTTTAGGGACAGCCTTTAACTATGGCTACACCTTC.

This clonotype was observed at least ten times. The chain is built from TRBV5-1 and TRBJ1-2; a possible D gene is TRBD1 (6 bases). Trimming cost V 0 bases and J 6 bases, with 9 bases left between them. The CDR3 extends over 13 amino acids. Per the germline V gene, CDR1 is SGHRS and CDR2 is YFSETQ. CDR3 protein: CASSLVQGDGYTF. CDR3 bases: TGCGCCAGCAGCTTGGTACAGGGAGATGGCTACACCTTC. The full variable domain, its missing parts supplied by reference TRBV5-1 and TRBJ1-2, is KAGVTQTPRYLIKTRGQQVTLSCSPISGHRSVSWYQQTPGQGLQFLFEYFSETQRNKGNFPGRFSGRQFSNSRSEMNVSTLELGDSALYLCASSLVQGDGYTFGSGTRLTVV.

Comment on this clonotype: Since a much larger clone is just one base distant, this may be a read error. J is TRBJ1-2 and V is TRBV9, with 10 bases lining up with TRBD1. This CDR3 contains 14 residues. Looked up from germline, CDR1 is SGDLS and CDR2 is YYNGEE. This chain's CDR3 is CANSRDRGLYGYTF. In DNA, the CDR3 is TGTGCCAACAGCCGAGACAGGGGGCTCTATGGCTACACCTTC.

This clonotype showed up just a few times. This CDR3 reads CASSARDRANNEQFF. CDR3 DNA sequence: TGTGCCAGTAGTGCTCGGGACAGGGCGAACAATGAGCAGTTCTTC. The V gene is TRBV19, the J gene TRBJ2-1; 9 bases fit TRBD1. V lost 5 bases and J lost 5; bases outside the gene matches: 7. The length of the CDR3 is 15 residues. In germline, CDR1 is LNHDA, CDR2 SQIVND (reference sequence).

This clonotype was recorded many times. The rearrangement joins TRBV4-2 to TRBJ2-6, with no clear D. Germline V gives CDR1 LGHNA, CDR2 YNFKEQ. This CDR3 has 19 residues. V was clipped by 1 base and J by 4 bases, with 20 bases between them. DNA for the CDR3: TGTGCCAGCAGCCAAGTCGACTGGCTCCGGGCCGGCGGGGCCAACGTCCTGACTTTC. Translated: CASSQVDWLRAGGANVLTF.

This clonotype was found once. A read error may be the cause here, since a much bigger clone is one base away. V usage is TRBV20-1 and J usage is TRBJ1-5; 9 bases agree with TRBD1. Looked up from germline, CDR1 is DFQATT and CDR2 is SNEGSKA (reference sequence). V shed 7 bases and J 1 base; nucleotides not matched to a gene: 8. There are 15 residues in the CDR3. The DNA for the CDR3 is TGCAGTGTTAGGCACGGGACAGGGAGCAATCAGCCCCAGCATTTT. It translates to CSVRHGTGSNQPQHF.